The present T cell receptor beta chain was sequenced within a study of post-analysis software for immune sequencing data. Study in general: Courses of disease covered relapsing-remitting, secondary progressive and progressive-relapsing multiple sclerosis. Points from the study as a whole: F measure clustering grouped samples strongly by preparation batch. Controls significantly exceeded multiple sclerosis patients in normalized Chao1 diversity. In patients, a few TRBV segments were more frequent than in controls, with TRBV5-6, TRBV5-1 and TRBV20-1 among them.

Unique molecular identifiers tagged the TCR beta cDNA libraries. The T cell input of about 0.9 to 10 million gave about half a million cDNA molecules. TCRdb recomputed calls from the PCR reads with MiXCR, one row per CDR3 protein. The sample includes about 760,000 distinct CDR3 sequences, 25% to 30% of them seen just once. About this clonotype itself: The antigen remains unidentified.

The CDR3 length is 15 residues. V lost 5 bases to trimming and J lost 8 bases; unmatched junction nucleotides: 8. CDR1 is SGHTA, CDR2 FQGNSA, per germline. The chain combines TRBV7-2 with TRBJ2-1, with TRBD2 matching 11 bases. The source of this sequence is a girl under 18 with multiple sclerosis. Sequenced sample: blood. Written as DNA, the CDR3 is TGTGCCAGCAGCCAGCGGGCTAGCGGGAGGTATGAGCAGTTCTTC. It is translated as CASSQRASGRYEQFF. Full variable domain (rest looked up from reference TRBV7-2 and TRBJ2-1): GAGVSQSPSNKVTEKGKDVELRCDPISGHTALYWYRQSLGQGLEFLIYFQGNSAPDKSGLPSDRFSAERTGGSVSTLTIQRTQQEDSAVYLCASSQRASGRYEQFFGPGTRLTVL.